This T cell receptor beta chain was sequenced in a study of PD-1 blockade in classical Hodgkin lymphoma. Every single patient, without exception, relapsed after autologous stem cell transplantation, and brentuximab vedotin exposure varied. Here immunoSEQ multiplex PCR was the method, and the copy in TCRdb shows in-frame clones only, minus some. The sample holds around 44,000 clones, 86% seen once. The germline V gene has CDR1 SEHNR and CDR2 FQNEAQ (reference sequence). Between the trimmed V and J ends, which lost 4 bases and 11 bases, there was a span of 14 bases. CDR3 length: 12 residues. The rearrangement uses TRBV7-9 and TRBJ1-1, with D hard to call. The TCR was taken from a human donor with classical Hodgkin lymphoma. The sequencing used peripheral blood mononuclear cells (PBMCs), collected before the second cycle of nivolumab. This CDR3 is CASSSNTVKAFF. DNA of the CDR3: TGTGCCAGCAGCTCAAACACGGTGAAGGCTTTCTTT.